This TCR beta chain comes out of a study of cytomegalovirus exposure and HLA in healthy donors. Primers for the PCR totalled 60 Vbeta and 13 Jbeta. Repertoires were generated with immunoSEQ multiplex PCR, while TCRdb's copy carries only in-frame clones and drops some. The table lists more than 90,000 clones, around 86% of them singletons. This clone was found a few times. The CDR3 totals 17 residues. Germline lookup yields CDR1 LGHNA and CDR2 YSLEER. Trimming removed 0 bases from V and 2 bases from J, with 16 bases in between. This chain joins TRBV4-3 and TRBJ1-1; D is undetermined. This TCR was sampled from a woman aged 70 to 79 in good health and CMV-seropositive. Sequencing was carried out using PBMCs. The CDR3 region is CASSQDTTKSDNTEAFF. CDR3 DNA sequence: TGCGCCAGCAGCCAAGACACGACTAAATCGGACAACACTGAAGCTTTCTTT.